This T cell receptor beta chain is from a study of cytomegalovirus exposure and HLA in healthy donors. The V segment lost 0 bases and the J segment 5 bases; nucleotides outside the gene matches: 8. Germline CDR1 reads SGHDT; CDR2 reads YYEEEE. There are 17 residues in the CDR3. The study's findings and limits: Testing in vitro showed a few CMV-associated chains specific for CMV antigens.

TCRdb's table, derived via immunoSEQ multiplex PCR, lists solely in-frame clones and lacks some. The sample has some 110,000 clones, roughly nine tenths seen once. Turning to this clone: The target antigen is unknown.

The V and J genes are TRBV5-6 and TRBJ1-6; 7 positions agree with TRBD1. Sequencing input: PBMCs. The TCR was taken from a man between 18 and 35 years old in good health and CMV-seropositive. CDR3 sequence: CASSLGSPGGDNSPLHF. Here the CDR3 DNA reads TGTGCCAGCAGCTTGGGAAGTCCAGGGGGAGATAATTCACCCCTCCACTTT.